This T cell receptor (beta chain) was captured in a study of response to subunit inactivated influenza vaccine. Notes on the study in general: With each seasonal influenza vaccination, the authors suggested, few new T cells are recruited.

The germline V gene encodes CDR1 SGHTA and CDR2 FQGNSA. The CDR3 runs 15 residues. The V and J ends lost 2 bases and 2 bases respectively, with 11 bases between them. TCRdb itself ran the RT-PCR reads through MiXCR, one entry per CDR3 protein. The table lists 550,000 to 600,000 distinct CDR3 sequences, approximately 12% of them singletons. This clonotype showed up many times. What it binds is unknown. Sample: PBMCs from blood, taken on the day of vaccination. The chain uses TRBV7-2 and TRBJ2-3; a weak D match, TRBD2 (6 bases). The sequence derives from a man aged 50 or older who received an inactivated influenza vaccine. The CDR3 nucleotides are TGTGCCAGCAGCTTAAGTACGGGACTCACAGATACGCAGTATTTT. Translation: CASSLSTGLTDTQYF.